Below are 5 T cell receptor beta chains sequenced from a single sample in a study of shared clonotypes between healthy human individuals (dated by TCRdb to 2019 to 2021). The library was obtained by the immunoSEQ multiplex PCR assay. TCRdb's version of the immuneACCESS table is confined to in-frame rearrangements and falls short of the full clone set. An unresolved V gene accounts for under half of the shortfall where checked; the remainder is of unknown origin. Counted in this sample were approximately 2,000,000 clones; around 90% of them appeared once. 0.37% of the sample is in the top ten clones. The sample comprised naive CD4+ T cells from PBMCs. The sample's cell subset or site label, decoded: CD45RA+ positively selected. Receptors were obtained from a man between 18 and 35 years old in good health. Some clones in this sample may be carry-over from other donors' samples.

This clone was picked up a small number of times. The V gene is TRBV19, the J gene TRBJ1-1; D may be TRBD1 (5 bases). Per the germline V gene, CDR1 is LNHDA and CDR2 is SQIVND (reference sequence). The CDR3 extends over 16 amino acids. The V end was cut by 5 bases, the J end by 1 base, with 17 bases between. CDR3: CASSLVRLGGNTEAFF. The CDR3 DNA follows: TGTGCCAGTAGTTTAGTTCGATTGGGGGGGAACACTGAAGCTTTCTTT.

This CDR3 is CSAMNTGGAETQYF. The CDR3 nucleotides read TGCAGCGCGATGAATACAGGGGGCGCGGAGACCCAGTACTTC. The V call is TRBV29-1, the J call TRBJ2-5; 9 positions match TRBD1. V lost 7 bases, J lost 5 bases, and 11 bases stayed unmatched. Germline CDR1 is SQVTM and CDR2 is ANQGSEA. This CDR3 comprises 14 residues. The entire variable domain, with the rest obtained from reference TRBV29-1 and TRBJ2-5, is as follows: SAVISQKPSRDICQRGTSLTIQCQVDSQVTMMFWYRQQPGQSLTLIATANQGSEATYESGFVIDKFPISRPNLTFSTLTVSNMSPEDSSIYLCSAMNTGGAETQYFGPGTRLLVL.

The chain couples TRBV9 to TRBJ1-1; TRBD1 is a possible D gene (5 bases). The CDR3 sequence is 16 residues long. Trimming took off 0 bases at V and 11 bases at J, with 23 bases between the two ends. From germline, CDR1 is SGDLS and CDR2 YYNGEE. DNA of the CDR3: TGTGCCAGCAGCGTAGATTCTTGGGGGGACTCCACGCCGGCTTTCTTT. It is translated as CASSVDSWGDSTPAFF.

This rearrangement joins TRBV5-1 to TRBJ1-2; TRBD1 is a possible D gene (5 bases). Between the trimmed V and J ends, which lost 4 bases and 7 bases, there was a span of 17 bases. CDR1 and CDR2 from the germline V gene are SGHRS and YFSETQ. This CDR3 spans 14 amino acids. For the CDR3, the DNA is TGCGCCAGCAGCCTCATCGGAAGGGGAGGTGGCTACACCTTC. Residues: CASSLIGRGGGYTF.

The rearrangement joins TRBV28 to TRBJ2-5; 10 bases line up with TRBD1. Germline-derived CDR1 and CDR2 are MDHEN and SYDVKM. The CDR3 is 15 amino acids. The junction had 8 bases not matched to a gene; V was cut back by 5 bases and J by 5 bases. The CDR3 protein is CASSQRTGGWETQYF. CDR3 coding DNA: TGTGCCAGCAGTCAAAGGACAGGGGGTTGGGAGACCCAGTACTTC.